What follows describes a single T cell receptor (beta chain). Its antigen has not been determined. No much larger clone is present one base from it, and per-base qualities are unavailable. For deep sequencing of PBMC libraries, mostly around 520 ng of input genomic DNA was used, and six replicates were run per sample. The immunoSEQ hsTCRbeta kit was used to prepare TCRbeta libraries, following the manufacturer's instructions. The completed libraries were mixed into a single pool at 3 nM, then sequenced with an Illumina NovaSeq 6000 S4 flow cell. The authors' pipeline ran thus. The immunoSEQ Analyzer handled quality control and preprocessing of the raw data. The analysis was limited to productive rearrangements, and each clonotype was defined by a unique CDR3 amino acid sequence. Repertoire clonality was estimated as the Gini-Simpson index, which was calculated using the R package tcR. Student's t test was used to compare Gini indices, and Pearson correlation was used to assess associations with tumor size change. TCRdb stores this immuneACCESS table with in-frame sequences only. Part of the clones is absent; in the studies checked, under half of the shortfall reflects unresolved V genes, and no reason is known for the rest. Clone size and V and J calls were adopted from that table, with D and trimming inferred from the DNA. In this sample the table shows about 7,200 clones, less than 75% of which occur a single time. Approximately 3% of the sample rests with the top ten.

The CDR3, from cysteine to phenylalanine, totals 15 residues. Here the CDR3 DNA is all that survives: 45 bases in frame from base 1. Trimming leaves V shorter by 1 base and J shorter by 5 bases, with the junction holding 7 bases beyond the gene matches. Reading the germline V gene gives CDR1 MNHNS and CDR2 SASEGT. What this sample's time point label stands for: after neoadjuvant nivolumab, at surgical resection. The patients had newly diagnosed stage II-IVA oral cavity squamous cell carcinoma and had not received any prior systemic or radiation treatment. The cohort consisted of patients with HPV-negative, locally advanced oral cavity squamous cell carcinoma. No culture maintenance or expansion was done, as the peripheral blood mononuclear cells went straight to analysis. Samples were obtained from a longitudinal correlative study of a single-arm phase II trial of neoadjuvant nivolumab in oral cavity squamous cell carcinoma. Genomic DNA-based TCRbeta sequencing was performed on subject-matched pre- and post-treatment PBMCs and tumors from three responders and three non-responders. Peripheral blood mononuclear cells were collected before nivolumab treatment and were collected again after treatment, at the time of surgery. The Maxwell RSC DNA from Cells kit was used to extract genomic DNA from PBMCs.

This sample was included in a study of neoadjuvant anti-PD-1 for oral cavity cancer (dated by TCRdb to about 2021). Broadly, across the study: Patients mostly received three to four biweekly doses of nivolumab at 3 mg/kg before curative-intent surgical resection. Patients with complete response, partial response or stable disease by RECIST 1.1 were defined as responders, whereas patients with progression were defined as non-responders. The parent correlative cohort included around twelve patients, with a 33% response rate. A fourth nivolumab dose was given around day 43 to patients without progression, and definitive surgical resection was performed in those patients on days 50-56.

Broader findings and caveats from the paper: A higher pretreatment blood Treg/Th17 ratio correlated with both higher pretreatment blood TCRbeta clonality and lower post-treatment tumor TCRbeta clonality. After neoadjuvant nivolumab, significantly higher T cell clonality (Gini index) was found within PBMCs in non-responders than in responders. TCR analyses included only a few patients per response group, and the authors called for larger cohorts for validation.

The sequence came from a person aged 35 to 85 with oral cavity squamous cell carcinoma. In this chain, TRBV6-1 is recombined with TRBJ1-1, with TRBD1 matching 7 junction bases. The sample in question was PBMCs, obtained after nivolumab (anti-PD-1) treatment. The sequenced DNA is TGTGCCAGCAGTGAAGGCATACCGGGACAGACTGAAGCTTTCTTT. Translation gives CASSEGIPGQTEAFF.